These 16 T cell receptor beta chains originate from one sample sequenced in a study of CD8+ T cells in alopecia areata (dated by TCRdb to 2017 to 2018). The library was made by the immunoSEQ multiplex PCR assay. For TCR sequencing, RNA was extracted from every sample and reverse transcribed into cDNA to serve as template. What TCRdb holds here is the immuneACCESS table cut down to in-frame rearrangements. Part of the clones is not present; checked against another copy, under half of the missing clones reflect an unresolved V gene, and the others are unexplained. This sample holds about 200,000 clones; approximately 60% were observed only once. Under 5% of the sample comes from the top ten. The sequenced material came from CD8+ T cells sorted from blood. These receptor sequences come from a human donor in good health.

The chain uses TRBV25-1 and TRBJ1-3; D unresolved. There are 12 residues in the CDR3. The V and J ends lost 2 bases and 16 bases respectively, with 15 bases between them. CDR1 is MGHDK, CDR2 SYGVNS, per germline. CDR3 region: CASSEGLTMLYF. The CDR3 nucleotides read TGTGCCAGCAGTGAAGGCCTGACCATGTTGTATTTT. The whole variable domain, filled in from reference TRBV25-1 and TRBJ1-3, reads EADIYQTPRYLVIGTGKKITLECSQTMGHDKMYWYQQDPGMELHLIHYSYGVNSTEKGDLSSESTVSRIRTEHFPLTLESARPSHTSQYLCASSEGLTMLYFGEGSWLTVV.

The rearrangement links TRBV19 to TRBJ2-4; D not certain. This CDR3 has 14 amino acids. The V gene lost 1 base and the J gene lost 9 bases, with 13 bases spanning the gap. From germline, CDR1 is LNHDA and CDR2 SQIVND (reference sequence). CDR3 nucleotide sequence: TGTGCCAGTAGTATAGGTCCGTCTTCAGGCATTCAGTACTTC. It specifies CASSIGPSSGIQYF.

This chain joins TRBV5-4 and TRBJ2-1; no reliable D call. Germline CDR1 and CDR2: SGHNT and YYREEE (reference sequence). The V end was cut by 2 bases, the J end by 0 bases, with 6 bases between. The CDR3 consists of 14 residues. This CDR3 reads CASSFSNSYNEQFF. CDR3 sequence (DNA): TGTGCCAGCAGCTTTTCTAACTCCTACAATGAGCAGTTCTTC.

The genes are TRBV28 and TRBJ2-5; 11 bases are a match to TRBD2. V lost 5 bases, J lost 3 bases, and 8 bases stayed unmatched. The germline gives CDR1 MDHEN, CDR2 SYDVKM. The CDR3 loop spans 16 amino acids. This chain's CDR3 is CASSALAGGTEETQYF. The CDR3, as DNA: TGTGCCAGCAGTGCTCTAGCGGGGGGTACTGAAGAGACCCAGTACTTC.

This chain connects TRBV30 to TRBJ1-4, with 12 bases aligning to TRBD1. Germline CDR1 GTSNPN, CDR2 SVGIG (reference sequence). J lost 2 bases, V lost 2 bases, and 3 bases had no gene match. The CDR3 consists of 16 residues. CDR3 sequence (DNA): TGTGCCTGGAGTCCCGGGACAGGGGGCACTAATGAAAAACTGTTTTTT. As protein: CAWSPGTGGTNEKLFF.

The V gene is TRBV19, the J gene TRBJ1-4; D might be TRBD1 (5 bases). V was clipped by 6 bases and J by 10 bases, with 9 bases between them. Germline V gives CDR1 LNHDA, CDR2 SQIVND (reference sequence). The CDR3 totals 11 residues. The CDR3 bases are TGTGCCAGTAGATGGGGGTTAAAACTGTTTTTT. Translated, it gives CASRWGLKLFF.

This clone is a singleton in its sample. This chain's CDR3 is CASRWTDQETQYF. The CDR3 DNA reads as TGTGCCAGCAGGTGGACAGACCAAGAGACCCAGTACTTC. The J gene is TRBJ2-5, the V gene TRBV27; D might be TRBD1 (6 bases). The CDR3 length is 13 residues. The V end was cut by 6 bases, the J end by 0 bases, with 8 bases between. In germline, CDR1 is MNHEY, CDR2 SMNVEV (reference sequence).

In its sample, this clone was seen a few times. The CDR3 reads CASSQQRTVGNEQFF. The CDR3 coding sequence is TGTGCCAGCAGCCAACAGCGTACAGTAGGCAATGAGCAGTTCTTC. The chain recombines TRBV16 with TRBJ2-1; D call uncertain. Deletions cut 2 bases from V and 6 bases from J, with 14 bases between. Germline values: CDR1 KGHSY, CDR2 FQNENV. This CDR3 is built from 15 residues.

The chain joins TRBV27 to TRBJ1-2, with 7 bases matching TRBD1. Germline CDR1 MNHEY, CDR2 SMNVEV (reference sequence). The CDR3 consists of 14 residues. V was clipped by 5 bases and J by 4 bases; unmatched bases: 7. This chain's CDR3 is CASSPIGDSYGYTF. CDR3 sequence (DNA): TGTGCCAGCAGTCCCATCGGGGACAGCTATGGCTACACCTTC.

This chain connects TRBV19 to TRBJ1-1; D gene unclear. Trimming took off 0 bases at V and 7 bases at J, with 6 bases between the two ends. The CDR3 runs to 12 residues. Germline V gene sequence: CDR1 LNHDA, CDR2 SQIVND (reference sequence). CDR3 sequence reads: CASSIDGSEAFF. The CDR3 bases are TGTGCCAGTAGTATAGACGGGAGTGAAGCTTTCTTT. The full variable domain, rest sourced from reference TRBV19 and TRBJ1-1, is DGGITQSPKYLFRKEGQNVTLSCEQNLNHDAMYWYRQDPGQGLRLIYYSQIVNDFQKGDIAEGYSVSREKKESFPLTVTSAQKNPTAFYLCASSIDGSEAFFGQGTRLTVV.

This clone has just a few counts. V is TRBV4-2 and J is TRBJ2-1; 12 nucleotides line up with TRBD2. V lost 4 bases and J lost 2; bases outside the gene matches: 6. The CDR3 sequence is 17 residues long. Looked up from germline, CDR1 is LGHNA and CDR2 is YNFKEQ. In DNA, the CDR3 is TGTGCCAGCAGCCTTTCTAGCGGGGGGGCCCCCTACAATGAGCAGTTCTTC. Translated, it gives CASSLSSGGAPYNEQFF.

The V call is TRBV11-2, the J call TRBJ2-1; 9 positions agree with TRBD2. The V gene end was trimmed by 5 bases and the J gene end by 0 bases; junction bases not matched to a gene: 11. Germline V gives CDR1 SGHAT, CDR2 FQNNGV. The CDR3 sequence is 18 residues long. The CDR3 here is CASSVALAGSSSYNEQFF. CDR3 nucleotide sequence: TGTGCCAGCAGCGTCGCCCTAGCGGGGTCCAGCTCCTACAATGAGCAGTTCTTC.

CDR3 DNA sequence: TGTGCCAGCAGCCTCGGGACAGGGGGGCTCGAGCAGTACTTC. Translation: CASSLGTGGLEQYF. The chain joins TRBV6-5 to TRBJ2-7, with 11 positions matching TRBD1. The CDR3 has 14 amino acids. The V gene end was trimmed by 6 bases and the J gene end by 6 bases; junction bases not matched to a gene: 7. The germline gives CDR1 MNHEY, CDR2 SVGAGI.

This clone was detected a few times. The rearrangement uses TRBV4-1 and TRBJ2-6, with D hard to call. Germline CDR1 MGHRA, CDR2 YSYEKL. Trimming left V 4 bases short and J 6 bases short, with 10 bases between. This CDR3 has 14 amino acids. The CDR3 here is CASSLPLEANVLTF. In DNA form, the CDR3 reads TGCGCCAGCAGCCTACCTTTAGAGGCCAACGTCCTGACTTTC.

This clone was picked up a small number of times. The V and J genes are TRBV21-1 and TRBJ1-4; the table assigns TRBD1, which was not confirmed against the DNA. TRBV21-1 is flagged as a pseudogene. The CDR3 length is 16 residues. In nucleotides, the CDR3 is TGTGCCAGCAGCCCCCACGGGCAGTTGGGGCATGAAAAACTGTTTTTT. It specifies CASSPHGQLGHEKLFF.

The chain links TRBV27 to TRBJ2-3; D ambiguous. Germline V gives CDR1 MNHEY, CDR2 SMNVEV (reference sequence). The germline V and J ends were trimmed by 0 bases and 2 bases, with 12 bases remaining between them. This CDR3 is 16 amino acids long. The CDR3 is CASSLSYSPHTDTQYF. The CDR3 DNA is TGTGCCAGCAGTTTATCGTATAGTCCACACACAGATACGCAGTATTTT.